This TCR beta chain comes out of a study of blood T cells in healthy people across ages. V shed 6 bases and J shed 1 base, with 18 bases lying between them. CDR3 length equals 17 residues. Germline lookup yields CDR1 MNHNY and CDR2 SVGAGI (reference sequence). Study findings and constraints: Significant beta diversity loss was already apparent by age about 42, declining roughly linearly.

This clonotype occurred a few times. Its specificity is not known. PCR was performed a second time for 7 to 11 cycles using a sample-barcoded 5' primer and a J-beta primer mix. TCRdb reprocessed the 5' RACE reads with MiXCR, giving one entry per CDR3 protein. The table has about 670,000 distinct CDR3 sequences, 35% to 50% seen once. The TCR originated in an elderly man in good health. Material for sequencing was blood. The rearrangement uses TRBV6-6 and TRBJ2-2; D possibly corresponds to TRBD2 (6 bases). The CDR3 reads CASSPRATRRNTGELFF. The DNA for the CDR3 is TGTGCCAGCAGCCCCCGGGCGACTAGACGGAACACCGGGGAGCTGTTTTTT.